A selection of T cell receptor beta chains follows, all from one sample in a study of cytotoxic CD8 clonotypes in ibrutinib-treated CLL. TCRdb's copy holds only in-frame clones and misses some; the assay was immunoSEQ multiplex PCR. The data show some 46,000 clones, with approximately 70% seen just once and 13% held by the top ten. The input for sequencing was PBMCs, taken after 12 months of ibrutinib treatment. The source of these receptors is a human donor with chronic lymphocytic leukemia. Each CDR3 is given with its conserved first and last residue. Fields, in order: J gene, V gene, D gene, clone size, CDR3 protein, CDR3 DNA. A D gene is named only where the DNA matches it firmly. Clone size is stated in some rows and not others, as once, few, many or a class when expanded.

J: TRBJ2-5; V: TRBV25-1; D: -; size: -; CDR3: CASSEPGETQYF; DNA: TGTGCCAGCAGTGAACCCGGGGAGACCCAGTACTTC
J: TRBJ2-7; V: TRBV29-1; D: TRBD2; size: -; CDR3: CSVSTSPYEQYF; DNA: TGCAGCGTTTCGACTAGCCCCTACGAGCAGTACTTC
J: TRBJ2-1; V: TRBV2; D: TRBD2; size: -; CDR3: CANKTSGRLNEQFF; DNA: TGTGCCAACAAGACTAGCGGGAGATTGAATGAGCAGTTCTTC
J: TRBJ2-7; V: TRBV28; D: TRBD1; size: -; CDR3: CASSSTYRTGGSNEQYF; DNA: TGTGCCAGCAGTTCAACCTATAGGACAGGGGGCTCTAACGAGCAGTACTTC
J: TRBJ2-7; V: TRBV5-1; D: TRBD2; size: -; CDR3: CASSPRLAGGGDEQYF; DNA: TGCGCCAGCAGCCCCCGACTAGCGGGAGGAGGCGACGAGCAGTACTTC
J: TRBJ2-5; V: TRBV9; D: TRBD1; size: -; CDR3: CASSPQAGGVETQYF; DNA: TGTGCCAGCAGCCCACAGGCAGGGGGCGTTGAGACCCAGTACTTC
J: TRBJ2-3; V: TRBV7-9; D: TRBD2; size: -; CDR3: CASSLSTSGDTQYF; DNA: TGTGCCAGCAGCTTAAGTACTAGCGGCGATACGCAGTATTTT
J: TRBJ1-2; V: TRBV6-5; D: -; size: -; CDR3: CASSYRGLGKDGYTF; DNA: TGTGCCAGCAGTTATAGGGGTTTGGGGAAAGATGGCTACACCTTC
J: TRBJ1-2; V: TRBV5-1; D: -; size: few; CDR3: CASSLASSGPEDGYTF; DNA: TGCGCCAGCAGCTTGGCCTCATCCGGGCCCGAGGACGGCTACACCTTC
J: TRBJ2-5; V: TRBV6-6; D: -; size: -; CDR3: CASSFPPGGQGETQYF; DNA: TGTGCCAGCAGTTTCCCCCCCGGGGGGCAAGGAGAGACCCAGTACTTC
J: TRBJ2-1; V: TRBV7-8; D: -; size: -; CDR3: CASSLGGQGYNEQFF; DNA: TGTGCCAGCAGCTTAGGCGGCCAGGGGTACAATGAGCAGTTCTTC
J: TRBJ2-7; V: TRBV11-2; D: TRBD2; size: -; CDR3: CASSSGTSGRAGTYEQYF; DNA: TGTGCCAGCAGTTCCGGGACTAGCGGGAGGGCCGGTACCTACGAGCAGTACTTC
J: TRBJ2-7; V: TRBV28; D: TRBD2; size: -; CDR3: CASYLRRGGEQYF; DNA: TGTGCCAGCTACCTCCGGCGGGGGGGCGAGCAGTACTTC
J: TRBJ2-1; V: TRBV7-2; D: TRBD2; size: few; CDR3: CASSLEGTSGRFYNEQFF; DNA: TGTGCCAGCAGCTTAGAGGGGACTAGCGGGAGGTTCTACAATGAGCAGTTCTTC
J: TRBJ2-1; V: TRBV7-3; D: -; size: -; CDR3: CASSLVSGARSEQFF; DNA: TGTGCCAGCAGCTTAGTTAGCGGTGCCCGGAGTGAGCAGTTCTTC
J: TRBJ2-5; V: TRBV20-1; D: -; size: -; CDR3: CSAGEGTQYF; DNA: TGCAGTGCTGGGGAAGGGACCCAGTACTTC
J: TRBJ2-3; V: TRBV2; D: -; size: -; CDR3: CASKEVAGDTQYF; DNA: TGTGCCAGCAAAGAGGTGGCCGGGGATACGCAGTATTTT
J: TRBJ2-7; V: TRBV16; D: -; size: few; CDR3: CASSQVNYEQYF; DNA: TGTGCCAGCAGCCAAGTCAACTACGAGCAGTACTTC
J: TRBJ2-2; V: TRBV30; D: TRBD2; size: once; CDR3: CARNQELAGGRQNTGELFF; DNA: TGTGCCCGGAACCAAGAACTTGCGGGGGGCCGACAGAACACCGGGGAGCTGTTTTTT
J: TRBJ2-2; V: TRBV25-1; D: -; size: -; CDR3: CASRSRVGSGELFF; DNA: TGTGCCAGTAGATCCCGGGTGGGGTCCGGGGAGCTGTTTTTT
J: TRBJ2-7; V: TRBV6-1; D: TRBD2; size: few; CDR3: CASSEASTSGNYEQYF; DNA: TGTGCCAGCAGTGAAGCGTCGACTAGCGGGAATTACGAGCAGTACTTC
J: TRBJ2-2; V: TRBV5-1; D: TRBD2; size: once; CDR3: CASSFGWLAGVGNTGELFF; DNA: TGCGCCAGCAGCTTTGGGTGGCTAGCGGGAGTCGGGAACACCGGGGAGCTGTTTTTT
J: TRBJ2-1; V: TRBV15; D: -; size: few; CDR3: CATSREAGYNEQFF; DNA: TGTGCCACCAGCAGAGAGGCGGGCTACAATGAGCAGTTCTTC
J: TRBJ2-1; V: TRBV2; D: TRBD2; size: once; CDR3: CASGGDYSSGNEQFF; DNA: TGTGCCAGCGGGGGGGACTACTCGTCGGGAAATGAGCAGTTCTTC
J: TRBJ1-2; V: TRBV6-5; D: -; size: once; CDR3: CASSYSNPAGSGYTF; DNA: TGTGCCAGCAGTTACTCGAATCCTGCCGGGAGTGGCTACACCTTC
J: TRBJ2-7; V: TRBV28; D: TRBD1; size: -; CDR3: CASTSWGTATYEQYF; DNA: TGTGCCAGCACCTCCTGGGGGACAGCGACCTACGAGCAGTACTTC
J: TRBJ2-2; V: TRBV2; D: TRBD2; size: -; CDR3: CASRHSGRGVTGELFF; DNA: TGTGCCAGCAGACATAGCGGGAGGGGGGTCACCGGGGAGCTGTTTTTT
J: TRBJ2-1; V: TRBV30; D: TRBD2; size: few; CDR3: CAWVSSGRLSGRAMNEQFF; DNA: TGTGCCTGGGTATCCTCAGGTCGCCTTAGCGGGAGGGCCATGAATGAGCAGTTCTTC
J: TRBJ2-7; V: TRBV29-1; D: -; size: -; CDR3: CSADQGGEQYF; DNA: TGCAGCGCCGATCAGGGGGGCGAGCAGTACTTC
J: TRBJ1-2; V: TRBV28; D: TRBD1; size: few; CDR3: CASSWGTGEDGYTF; DNA: TGTGCCAGCAGCTGGGGGACAGGGGAGGATGGCTACACCTTC
J: TRBJ2-4; V: TRBV7-2; D: -; size: -; CDR3: CASSLDSSSKNIQYF; DNA: TGTGCCAGCAGCTTAGACAGTTCCTCCAAAAACATTCAGTACTTC
J: TRBJ2-7; V: TRBV6-5; D: -; size: -; CDR3: CASNGGTKSYEQYF; DNA: TGTGCCAGCAATGGGGGGACAAAGTCCTACGAGCAGTACTTC
J: TRBJ2-5; V: TRBV7-9; D: -; size: -; CDR3: CASSLGDSQETQYF; DNA: TGTGCCAGCAGCTTAGGGGACTCCCAAGAGACCCAGTACTTC
J: TRBJ2-1; V: TRBV9; D: TRBD2; size: -; CDR3: CASSVSGTSNNEQFF; DNA: TGTGCCAGCAGCGTATCCGGGACTAGCAACAATGAGCAGTTCTTC
J: TRBJ2-5; V: TRBV6-1; D: -; size: -; CDR3: CASRLATKETQYF; DNA: TGTGCCAGCAGGCTAGCGACTAAAGAGACCCAGTACTTC
J: TRBJ1-2; V: TRBV18; D: TRBD1; size: -; CDR3: CASSPTGAGGYTF; DNA: TGTGCCAGCTCACCAACAGGGGCGGGTGGCTACACCTTC
J: TRBJ1-1; V: TRBV2; D: TRBD1; size: few; CDR3: CASSMGQNMNTEAFF; DNA: TGTGCCAGCAGTATGGGACAGAACATGAACACTGAAGCTTTCTTT
J: TRBJ1-2; V: TRBV7-8; D: TRBD1; size: -; CDR3: CASSPGTGVSGYTF; DNA: TGTGCCAGCAGCCCCGGGACAGGGGTTAGCGGCTACACCTTC
J: TRBJ2-2; V: TRBV27; D: TRBD1; size: -; CDR3: CASSLFGTGGTGELFF; DNA: TGTGCCAGCAGTTTATTCGGGACAGGGGGCACCGGGGAGCTGTTTTTT
J: TRBJ2-7; V: TRBV2; D: TRBD2; size: -; CDR3: CAISPGTSSYEQYF; DNA: TGTGCCATCTCGCCGGGGACTAGCTCCTACGAGCAGTACTTC
J: TRBJ2-1; V: TRBV7-2; D: TRBD2; size: once; CDR3: CASSISTSHNEQFF; DNA: TGTGCCAGCAGCATATCGACTAGCCACAATGAGCAGTTCTTC
J: TRBJ2-1; V: TRBV6-5; D: -; size: once; CDR3: CAALGYNEQFF; DNA: TGTGCCGCGCTCGGATACAATGAGCAGTTCTTC
J: TRBJ2-7; V: TRBV6-5; D: -; size: -; CDR3: CASRNRVSSSYEQYF; DNA: TGTGCCAGCAGGAACAGGGTCTCAAGCTCCTACGAGCAGTACTTC
J: TRBJ2-1; V: TRBV6-6; D: -; size: once; CDR3: CASSYSGGALNEQFF; DNA: TGTGCCAGCAGTTACTCCGGGGGTGCGCTCAATGAACAGTTCTTC
J: TRBJ1-1; V: TRBV6-5; D: -; size: -; CDR3: CASTVMNTEAFF; DNA: TGTGCCAGCACGGTCATGAACACTGAAGCTTTCTTT
J: TRBJ2-1; V: TRBV7-3; D: -; size: -; CDR3: CASSLNPRTTERVF; DNA: TGTGCCAGCAGCTTAAACCCCCGGACAACGGAGCGGGTCTTC
J: TRBJ2-5; V: TRBV2; D: -; size: -; CDR3: CASRTDSLLLETQYF; DNA: TGTGCCAGCAGGACGGACAGCCTGCTCCTGGAGACCCAGTACTTC
J: TRBJ1-2; V: TRBV19; D: -; size: -; CDR3: CASSPYRTASHYGYTF; DNA: TGTGCCAGTTCCCCCTACCGGACGGCCAGTCACTATGGCTACACCTTC
J: TRBJ1-1; V: TRBV11-1; D: -; size: -; CDR3: CASSLSSGDTEAFF; DNA: TGTGCCAGCAGCTTAAGCTCCGGGGACACTGAAGCTTTCTTT
J: TRBJ1-3; V: TRBV28; D: TRBD1; size: -; CDR3: CASRTGGSGNTIYF; DNA: TGTGCCAGCAGGACAGGGGGCTCTGGAAACACCATATATTTT